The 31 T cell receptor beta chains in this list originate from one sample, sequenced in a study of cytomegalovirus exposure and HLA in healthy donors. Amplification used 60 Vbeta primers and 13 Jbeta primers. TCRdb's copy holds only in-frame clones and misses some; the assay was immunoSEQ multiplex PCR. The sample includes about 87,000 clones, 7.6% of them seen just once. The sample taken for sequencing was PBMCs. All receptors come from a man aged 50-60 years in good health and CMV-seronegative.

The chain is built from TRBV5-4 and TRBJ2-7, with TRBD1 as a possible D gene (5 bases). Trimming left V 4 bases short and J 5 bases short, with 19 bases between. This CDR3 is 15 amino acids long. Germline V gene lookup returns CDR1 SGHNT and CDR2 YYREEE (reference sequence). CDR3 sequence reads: CASSPPSGAQDEQYF. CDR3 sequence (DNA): TGTGCCAGCAGCCCCCCCTCAGGAGCACAGGACGAGCAGTACTTC.

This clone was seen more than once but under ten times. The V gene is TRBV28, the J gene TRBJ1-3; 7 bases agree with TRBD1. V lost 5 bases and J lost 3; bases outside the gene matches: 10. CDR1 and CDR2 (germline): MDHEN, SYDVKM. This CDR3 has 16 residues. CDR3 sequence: CASSPDTTGLGNTIYF. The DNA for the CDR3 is TGTGCCAGCAGTCCAGACACGACAGGGCTTGGAAACACCATATATTTT. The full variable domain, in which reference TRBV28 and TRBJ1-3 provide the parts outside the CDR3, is DVKVTQSSRYLVKRTGEKVFLECVQDMDHENMFWYRQDPGLGLRLIYFSYDVKMKEKGDIPEGYSVSREKKERFSLILESASTNQTSMYLCASSPDTTGLGNTIYFGEGSWLTVV.

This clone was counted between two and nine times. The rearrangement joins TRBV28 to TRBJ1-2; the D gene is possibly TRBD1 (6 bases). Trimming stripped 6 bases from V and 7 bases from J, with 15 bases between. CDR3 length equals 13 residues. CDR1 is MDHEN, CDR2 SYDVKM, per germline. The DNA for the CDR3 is TGTGCCAGCAGCCTACAGGGTGCGGGTGGCTACACCTTC. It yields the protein CASSLQGAGGYTF.

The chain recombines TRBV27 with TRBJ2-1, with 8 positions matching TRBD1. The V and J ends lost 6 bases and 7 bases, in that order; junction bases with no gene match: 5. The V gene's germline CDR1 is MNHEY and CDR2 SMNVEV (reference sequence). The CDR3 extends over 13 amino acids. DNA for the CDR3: TGTGCCAGCAGAGCTACAGGGGGAAATGAGCAGTTCTTC. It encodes CASRATGGNEQFF.

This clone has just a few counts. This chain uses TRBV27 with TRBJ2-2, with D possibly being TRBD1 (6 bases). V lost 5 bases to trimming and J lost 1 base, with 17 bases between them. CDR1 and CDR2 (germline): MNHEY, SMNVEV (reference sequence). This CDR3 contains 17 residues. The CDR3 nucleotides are TGTGCCAGCAGTCTGAACGACAGGTTTGGGAACACCGGGGAGCTGTTTTTT. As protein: CASSLNDRFGNTGELFF.

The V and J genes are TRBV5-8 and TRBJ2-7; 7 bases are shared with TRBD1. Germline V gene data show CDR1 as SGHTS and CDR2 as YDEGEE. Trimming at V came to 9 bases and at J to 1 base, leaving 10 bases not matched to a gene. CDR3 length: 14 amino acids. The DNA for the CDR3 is TGTGCCAACACATTGGACAGGAATTCCTACGAGCAGTACTTC. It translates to CANTLDRNSYEQYF.

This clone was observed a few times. The CDR3 coding sequence is TGTGCCAGCAGAGATCAGGGTGGCGCCACTGAAGCTTTCTTT. This gives the protein CASRDQGGATEAFF. The V gene is TRBV27, the J gene TRBJ1-1; weak D call: TRBD1 (5 bases). Trimming cost V 6 bases and J 4 bases, with 15 bases left between them. Per germline, CDR1 MNHEY and CDR2 SMNVEV (reference sequence). There are 14 residues in the CDR3.

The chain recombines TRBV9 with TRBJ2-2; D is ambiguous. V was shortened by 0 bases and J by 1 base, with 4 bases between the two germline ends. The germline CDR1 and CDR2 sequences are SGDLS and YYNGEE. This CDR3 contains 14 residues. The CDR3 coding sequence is TGTGCCAGCAGCGTAGCCGGGAACACCGGGGAGCTGTTTTTT. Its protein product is CASSVAGNTGELFF.

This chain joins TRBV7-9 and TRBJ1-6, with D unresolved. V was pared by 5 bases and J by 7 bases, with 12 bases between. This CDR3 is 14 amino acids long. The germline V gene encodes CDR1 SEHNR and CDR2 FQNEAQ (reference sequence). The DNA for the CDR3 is TGTGCCAGCAGCACCGGACGGGAGAATTCACCCCTCCACTTT. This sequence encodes CASSTGRENSPLHF. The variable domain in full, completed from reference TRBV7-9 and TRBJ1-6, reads DTGVSQNPRHKITKRGQNVTFRCDPISEHNRLYWYRQTLGQGPEFLTYFQNEAQLEKSRLLSDRFSAERPKGSFSTLEIQRTEQGDSAMYLCASSTGRENSPLHFGNGTRLTVT.

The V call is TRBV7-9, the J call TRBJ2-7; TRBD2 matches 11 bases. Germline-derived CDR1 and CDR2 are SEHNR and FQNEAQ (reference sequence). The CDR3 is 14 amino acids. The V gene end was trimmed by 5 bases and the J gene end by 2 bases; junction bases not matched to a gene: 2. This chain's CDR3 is CASSRTSGPYEQYF. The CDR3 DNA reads TGTGCCAGCAGCCGGACTAGCGGGCCCTACGAGCAGTACTTC. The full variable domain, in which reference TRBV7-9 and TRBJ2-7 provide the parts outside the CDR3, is DTGVSQNPRHKITKRGQNVTFRCDPISEHNRLYWYRQTLGQGPEFLTYFQNEAQLEKSRLLSDRFSAERPKGSFSTLEIQRTEQGDSAMYLCASSRTSGPYEQYFGPGTRLTVT.

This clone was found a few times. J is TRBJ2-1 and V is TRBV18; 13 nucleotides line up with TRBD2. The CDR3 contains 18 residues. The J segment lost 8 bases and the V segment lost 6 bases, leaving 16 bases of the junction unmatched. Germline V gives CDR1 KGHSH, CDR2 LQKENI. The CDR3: CASSLTPSTSGRFDEQFF. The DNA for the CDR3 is TGTGCCAGCTCGTTAACCCCATCGACTAGCGGGAGGTTTGATGAGCAGTTCTTC.

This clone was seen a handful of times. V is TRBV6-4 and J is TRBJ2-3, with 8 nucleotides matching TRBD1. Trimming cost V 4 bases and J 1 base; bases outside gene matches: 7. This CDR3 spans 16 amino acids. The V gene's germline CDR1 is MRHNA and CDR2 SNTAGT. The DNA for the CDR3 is TGTGCCAGCAGTGTCATCCCGACAGGGGGCACAGATACGCAGTATTTT. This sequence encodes CASSVIPTGGTDTQYF.

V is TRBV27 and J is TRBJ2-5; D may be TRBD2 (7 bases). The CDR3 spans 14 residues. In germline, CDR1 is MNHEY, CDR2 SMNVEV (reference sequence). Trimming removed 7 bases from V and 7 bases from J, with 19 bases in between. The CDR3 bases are TGTGCCAGCATGGAGGGGGGGCCTTTCGGGACCCAGTACTTC. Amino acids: CASMEGGPFGTQYF.

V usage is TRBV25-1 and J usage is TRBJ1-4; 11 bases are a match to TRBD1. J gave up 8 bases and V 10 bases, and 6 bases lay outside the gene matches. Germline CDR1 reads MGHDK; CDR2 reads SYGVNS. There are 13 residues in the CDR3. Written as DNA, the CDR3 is TGTGCCACCGGGACAGGGGGTGGGGAAAAACTGTTTTTT. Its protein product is CATGTGGGEKLFF.

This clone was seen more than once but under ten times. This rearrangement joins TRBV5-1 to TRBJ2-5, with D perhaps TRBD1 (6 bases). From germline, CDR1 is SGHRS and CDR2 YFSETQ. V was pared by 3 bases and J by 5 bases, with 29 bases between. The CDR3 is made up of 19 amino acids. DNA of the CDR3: TGCGCCAGCAGCTCGCGGCGACGGACAGCAAAAAAACTATCGGAGACCCAGTACTTC. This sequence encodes CASSSRRRTAKKLSETQYF. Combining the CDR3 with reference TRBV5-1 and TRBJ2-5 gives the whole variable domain KAGVTQTPRYLIKTRGQQVTLSCSPISGHRSVSWYQQTPGQGLQFLFEYFSETQRNKGNFPGRFSGRQFSNSRSEMNVSTLELGDSALYLCASSSRRRTAKKLSETQYFGPGTRLLVL.

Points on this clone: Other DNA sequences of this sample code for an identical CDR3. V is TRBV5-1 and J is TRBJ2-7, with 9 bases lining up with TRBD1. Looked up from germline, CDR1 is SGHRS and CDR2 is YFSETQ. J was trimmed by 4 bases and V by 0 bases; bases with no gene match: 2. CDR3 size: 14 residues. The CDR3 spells CASSLGGQGYEQYF. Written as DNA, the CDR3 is TGCGCCAGCAGCTTGGGGGGACAGGGTTACGAGCAGTACTTC.

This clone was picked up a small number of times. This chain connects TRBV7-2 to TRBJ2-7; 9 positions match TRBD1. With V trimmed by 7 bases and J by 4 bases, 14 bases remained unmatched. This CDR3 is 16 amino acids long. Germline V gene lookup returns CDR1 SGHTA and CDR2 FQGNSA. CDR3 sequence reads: CASKGPGQGGVYEQYF. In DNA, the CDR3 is TGTGCCAGCAAGGGACCGGGACAGGGAGGAGTTTACGAGCAGTACTTC.

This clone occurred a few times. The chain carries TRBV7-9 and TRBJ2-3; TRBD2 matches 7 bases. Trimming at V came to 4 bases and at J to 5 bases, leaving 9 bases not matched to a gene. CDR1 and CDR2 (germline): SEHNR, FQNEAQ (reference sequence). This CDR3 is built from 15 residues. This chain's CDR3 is CASSSSGGRGDTQYF. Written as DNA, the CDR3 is TGTGCCAGCAGCTCCTCCGGGGGGAGAGGAGATACGCAGTATTTT.

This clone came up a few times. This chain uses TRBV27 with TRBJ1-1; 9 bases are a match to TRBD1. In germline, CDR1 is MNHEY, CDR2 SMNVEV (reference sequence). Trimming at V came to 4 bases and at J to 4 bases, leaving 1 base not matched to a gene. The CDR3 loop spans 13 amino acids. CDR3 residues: CASSWDRATEAFF. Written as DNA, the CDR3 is TGTGCCAGCAGTTGGGACAGGGCCACTGAAGCTTTCTTT.

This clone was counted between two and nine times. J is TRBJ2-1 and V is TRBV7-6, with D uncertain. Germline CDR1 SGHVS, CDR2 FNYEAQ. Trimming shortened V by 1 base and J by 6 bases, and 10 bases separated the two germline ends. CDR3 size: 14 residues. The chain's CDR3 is CASSLESFGNEQFF. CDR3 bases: TGTGCCAGCAGCTTAGAATCTTTCGGCAATGAGCAGTTCTTC.

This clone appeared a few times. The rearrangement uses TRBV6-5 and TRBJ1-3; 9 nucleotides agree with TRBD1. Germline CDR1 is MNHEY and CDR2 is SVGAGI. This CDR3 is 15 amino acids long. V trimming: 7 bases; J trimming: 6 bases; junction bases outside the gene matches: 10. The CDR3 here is CASKPPGTGSNTIYF. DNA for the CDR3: TGTGCCAGCAAACCGCCCGGGACAGGGTCAAACACCATATATTTT.

CDR3 residues: CASSYTQGNSPLHF. DNA of the CDR3: TGTGCCAGCAGTTACACACAGGGTAATTCACCCCTCCACTTT. The chain combines TRBV6-5 with TRBJ1-6; D may be TRBD1 (6 bases). The CDR3 has 14 residues. The germline V gene has CDR1 MNHEY and CDR2 SVGAGI. Trimming left V 2 bases short and J 6 bases short, with 8 bases between.

Here the CDR3 reads CASSDNRGQPQHF. The CDR3 nucleotides are TGTGCCAGCAGTGATAATCGGGGTCAGCCCCAGCATTTT. This chain joins TRBV2 and TRBJ1-5, with no clear D. CDR3 length: 13 amino acids. Looked up from germline, CDR1 is SNHLY and CDR2 is FYNNEI. V was pared by 3 bases and J by 6 bases, with 9 bases between.

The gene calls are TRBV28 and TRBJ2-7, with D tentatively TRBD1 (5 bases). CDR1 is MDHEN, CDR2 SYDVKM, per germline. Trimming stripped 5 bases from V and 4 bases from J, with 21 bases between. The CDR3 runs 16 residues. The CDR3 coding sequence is TGTGCCAGCAGTCCGCTCGCCACAGGACGCAGATACGAGCAGTACTTC. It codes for CASSPLATGRRYEQYF.

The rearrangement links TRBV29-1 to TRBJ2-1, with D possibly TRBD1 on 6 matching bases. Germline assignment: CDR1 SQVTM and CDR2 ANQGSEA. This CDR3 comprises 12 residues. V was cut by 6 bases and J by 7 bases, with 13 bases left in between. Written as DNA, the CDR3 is TGCAGCGTCGACGACAGGAAAAATGAGCAGTTCTTC. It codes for CSVDDRKNEQFF.

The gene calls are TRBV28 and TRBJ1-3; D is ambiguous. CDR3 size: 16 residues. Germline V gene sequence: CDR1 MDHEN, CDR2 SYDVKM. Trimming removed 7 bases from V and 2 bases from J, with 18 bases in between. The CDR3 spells CASNGGGVRPGNTIYF. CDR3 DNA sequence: TGTGCCAGCAACGGCGGCGGGGTTCGACCTGGAAACACCATATATTTT. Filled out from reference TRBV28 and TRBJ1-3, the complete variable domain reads DVKVTQSSRYLVKRTGEKVFLECVQDMDHENMFWYRQDPGLGLRLIYFSYDVKMKEKGDIPEGYSVSREKKERFSLILESASTNQTSMYLCASNGGGVRPGNTIYFGEGSWLTVV.

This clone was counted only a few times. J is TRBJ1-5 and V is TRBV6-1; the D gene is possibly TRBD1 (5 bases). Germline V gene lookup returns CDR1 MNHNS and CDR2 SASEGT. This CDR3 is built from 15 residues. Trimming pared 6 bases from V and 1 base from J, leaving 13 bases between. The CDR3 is CASRSGWASNQPQHF. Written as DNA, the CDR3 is TGTGCCAGCAGATCAGGGTGGGCGAGCAATCAGCCCCAGCATTTT.

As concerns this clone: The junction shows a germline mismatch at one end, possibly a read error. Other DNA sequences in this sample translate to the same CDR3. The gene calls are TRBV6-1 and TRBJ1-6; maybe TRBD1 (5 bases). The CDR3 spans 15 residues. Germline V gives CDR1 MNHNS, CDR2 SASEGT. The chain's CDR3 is CASSEVVEGTSPLHF. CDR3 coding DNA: TGTGCCAGCAGTGAAGTAGTGGAGGGGACTTCACCCCTACACTTT.

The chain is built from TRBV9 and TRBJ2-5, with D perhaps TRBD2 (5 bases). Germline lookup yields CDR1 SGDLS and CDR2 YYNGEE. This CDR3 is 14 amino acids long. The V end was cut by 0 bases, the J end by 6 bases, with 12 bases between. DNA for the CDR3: TGTGCCAGCAGCGTAGGGCTAGCCGGGAAGACCCAGTACTTC. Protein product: CASSVGLAGKTQYF.

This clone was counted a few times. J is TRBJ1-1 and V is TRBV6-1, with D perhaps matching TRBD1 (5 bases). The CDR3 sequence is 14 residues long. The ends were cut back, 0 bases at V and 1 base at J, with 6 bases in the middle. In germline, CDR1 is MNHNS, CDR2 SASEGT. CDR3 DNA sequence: TGTGCCAGCAGTGAAGCAACAGGGAACACTGAAGCTTTCTTT. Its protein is CASSEATGNTEAFF.

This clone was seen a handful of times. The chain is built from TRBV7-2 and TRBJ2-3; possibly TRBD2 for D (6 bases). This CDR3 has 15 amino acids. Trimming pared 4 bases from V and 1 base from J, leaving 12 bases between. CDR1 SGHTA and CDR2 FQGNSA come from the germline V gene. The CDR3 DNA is TGTGCCAGCAGCTCGCGGGTAGCGGGCACAGATACGCAGTATTTT. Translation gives CASSSRVAGTDTQYF.